This TCR beta chain was recovered during a study of blood T cell repertoires in COVID-19. Study context: Some COVID-19 samples were acute and others convalescent; all came from the United States, Italy and Spain.

The germline gives CDR1 SGDLS, CDR2 YYNGEE. The CDR3 extends over 15 amino acids. Trimming took 3 bases from V and 4 from J, leaving 15 bases between them. In its sample, this clone was seen a few times. The assay was immunoSEQ multiplex PCR, and TCRdb's table has in-frame clones only and misses some. The profile covers about 130,000 clones, with around 88% appearing a single time and roughly 4.9% taken by the ten largest. The sequencing input was peripheral blood. The chain employs TRBV9 and TRBJ2-3, with D perhaps TRBD2 (6 bases). The TCR comes from a human donor in a cohort sampled during active COVID-19. The CDR3 reads CASSARLDGADTQYF. The CDR3, as DNA: TGTGCCAGCAGCGCCCGACTAGATGGAGCAGATACGCAGTATTTT.